One and the same sample provided the 11 T cell receptor beta chains below, sequenced in a study of blood T cell repertoires in COVID-19. Produced via immunoSEQ multiplex PCR; TCRdb's table is partial and in-frame only. The repertoire holds about 300,000 clones, with approximately 84% as singletons. Sample: peripheral blood. These receptors were collected from a human donor with COVID-19, enrolled during active disease. The donor label of this sample is uncertain.

The chain couples TRBV6-2 or TRBV6-3 to TRBJ2-5; 12 bases align to TRBD2. Germline CDR1 and CDR2: MNHEY and SVGEGT. Unmatched junction bases numbered 4, after V lost 2 bases and J lost 3 bases. This CDR3 is built from 16 residues. DNA for the CDR3: TGTGCCAGCAGTTACGGGCTAGCGGGAGGGGAAGAGACCCAGTACTTC. It yields the protein CASSYGLAGGEETQYF.

The chain is built from TRBV12-3 or TRBV12-4 and TRBJ2-2; the D is unclear. Trimming stripped 4 bases from V and 6 bases from J, with 3 bases between. This CDR3 contains 11 residues. As DNA, the CDR3 is TGTGCCAGCAGTTACTCCGGGGAGCTGTTTTTT. It codes for CASSYSGELFF.

The chain joins TRBV7-2 to TRBJ1-2; D may be TRBD1 (6 bases). V lost 1 base, J lost 0 bases, and 12 bases lay in between. Germline loops: CDR1 SGHTA, CDR2 FQGNSA. There are 16 residues in the CDR3. CDR3 region: CASSLEGTIANYGYTF. In nucleotides, the CDR3 is TGTGCCAGCAGCTTAGAAGGGACAATTGCTAACTATGGCTACACCTTC.

V and J are TRBV5-1 and TRBJ2-2; 10 positions match TRBD1. V lost 4 bases, J lost 4 bases, and 4 bases stayed unmatched. Germline lookup yields CDR1 SGHRS and CDR2 YFSETQ. The CDR3 totals 15 residues. The CDR3 protein is CASSEGTGVTGELFF. The CDR3 coding sequence is TGCGCCAGCAGCGAAGGGACAGGGGTCACCGGGGAGCTGTTTTTT.

This rearrangement joins TRBV6-4 to TRBJ1-6; 8 nucleotides line up with TRBD1. The junction had 0 bases not matched to a gene; V was cut back by 3 bases and J by 8 bases. CDR1 is MRHNA, CDR2 SNTAGT, per germline. The CDR3 contains 13 residues. The CDR3 here is CASSEQGDSPLHF. CDR3 bases: TGTGCCAGCAGTGAACAGGGGGATTCACCCCTCCACTTT.

This clone has only a few counts. This chain uses TRBV30 with TRBJ1-2; perhaps TRBD1 as D (6 bases). The CDR3 runs to 14 residues. The germline CDR1 and CDR2 sequences are GTSNPN and SVGIG (reference sequence). V lost 8 bases, J lost 7 bases, and 23 bases lay in between. CDR3 protein: CARDDTQGTGGYTF. The CDR3 DNA is TGTGCCAGAGATGACACACAGGGTACGGGTGGCTACACCTTC.

This chain connects TRBV6-5 to TRBJ2-7; 10 nucleotides agree with TRBD2. With 8 bases clipped from V and 1 base from J, the junction kept 2 bases outside the gene matches. The CDR3 is 13 amino acids. Per the germline V gene, CDR1 is MNHEY and CDR2 is SVGAGI. The CDR3: CASVTSGSYEQYF. CDR3 nucleotides: TGTGCCAGCGTGACTAGCGGGTCCTACGAGCAGTACTTC.

J is TRBJ2-1 and V is TRBV29-1, with TRBD2 as a possible D gene (5 bases). CDR3 length equals 12 residues. The V end was cut by 5 bases, the J end by 9 bases, with 14 bases between. The germline V gene encodes CDR1 SQVTM and CDR2 ANQGSEA. CDR3 loop: CSVWTGTSEQFF. CDR3 DNA sequence: TGCAGCGTTTGGACGGGAACTAGTGAGCAGTTCTTC.

The V and J genes are TRBV24-1 and TRBJ2-7; TRBD1 agrees at 10 bases. J lost 8 bases, V lost 3 bases, and 9 bases had no gene match. Germline V CDR1 and CDR2: KGHDR, SFDVKD. This CDR3 contains 15 residues. DNA for the CDR3: TGTGCCACCAGTGATCGCTCGGGACAGGGGTTCAAGCAGTACTTC. Translated, it gives CATSDRSGQGFKQYF.

The table lists this clone with a count of one. This rearrangement joins TRBV28 to TRBJ1-4, with TRBD1 matching 7 bases. This CDR3 contains 14 residues. Germline V CDR1 and CDR2: MDHEN, SYDVKM. The trim removed 5 bases at V and 8 bases at J, leaving 8 bases unmatched. The chain's CDR3 is CASSVTGRREKLFF. Here the CDR3 DNA reads TGTGCCAGCAGTGTGACAGGGAGAAGAGAAAAACTGTTTTTT.

V usage is TRBV2 and J usage is TRBJ1-5; possible D gene TRBD1, 6 bases. The CDR3 totals 15 residues. V gave up 5 bases and J gave up 2 bases, with 13 bases separating them. Germline V gene data show CDR1 as SNHLY and CDR2 as FYNNEI. The CDR3 DNA reads as TGTGCCAGCAGTAGGACAGAAGTCCGCAATCAGCCCCAGCATTTT. Protein product: CASSRTEVRNQPQHF. Variable domain in full (rest from reference TRBV2 and TRBJ1-5): EPEVTQTPSHQVTQMGQEVILRCVPISNHLYFYWYRQILGQKVEFLVSFYNNEISEKSEIFDDQFSVERPDGSNFTLKIRSTKLEDSAMYFCASSRTEVRNQPQHFGDGTRLSIL.